Presented here are 27 T cell receptor beta chains from one specimen sequenced in a study of T cell responses to AZD1222 COVID-19 vaccine. Sequenced by immunoSEQ multiplex PCR; TCRdb stores in-frame clones only, minus some. Found here are 100,000 or so clones, 85% to 90% of them singletons; the top ten hold around 17%. Sequencing was performed on peripheral blood, taken on day 0 of AZD1222 vaccination. The receptor set was obtained from an adult in good health.

This rearrangement joins TRBV9 to TRBJ2-3; 9 nucleotides agree with TRBD2. V gave up 3 bases and J gave up 4 bases; unmatched junction bases: 6. The germline V gene has CDR1 SGDLS and CDR2 YYNGEE. The CDR3 totals 15 residues. As DNA, the CDR3 is TGTGCCAGCAGCGAGACTAGCGGAACGGCAGATACGCAGTATTTT. Amino acid sequence: CASSETSGTADTQYF.

The chain recombines TRBV5-1 with TRBJ1-5; D gene ambiguous. Germline assignment: CDR1 SGHRS and CDR2 YFSETQ. The CDR3 is 15 amino acids. The germline V and J ends were trimmed by 0 bases and 0 bases, with 7 bases remaining between them. CDR3 nucleotides: TGCGCCAGCAGCTTGGGAACTAATAGCAATCAGCCCCAGCATTTT. Amino acids: CASSLGTNSNQPQHF.

The chain carries TRBV7-9 and TRBJ1-6; possible D gene TRBD1, 5 bases. V dropped 1 base and J dropped 15 bases, with 7 bases sitting between them. The germline CDR1 and CDR2 sequences are SEHNR and FQNEAQ (reference sequence). The CDR3 consists of 11 residues. CDR3 nucleotide sequence: TGTGCCAGCAGCTTAGGAGGGGTCCTCCACTTT. Translated: CASSLGGVLHF.

The chain recombines TRBV7-9 with TRBJ1-1; D is unresolved. The CDR3 has 14 residues. CDR1 SEHNR and CDR2 FQNEAQ come from the germline V gene (reference sequence). The V end lost 5 bases, the J end lost 2 bases, and 12 bases lay between the germline ends. The CDR3 DNA follows: TGTGCCAGCAGCCGGACGGAACTTAACACTGAAGCTTTCTTT. This encodes CASSRTELNTEAFF.

The V and J genes are TRBV9 and TRBJ1-2; D is possibly TRBD1 (6 bases). This CDR3 has 15 amino acids. V lost 0 bases and J 6 bases, leaving 15 bases between the germline ends. The germline gives CDR1 SGDLS, CDR2 YYNGEE. CDR3 coding DNA: TGTGCCAGCAGCGTAGGGACAACAGGGACCGATGGCTACACCTTC. Translating it yields CASSVGTTGTDGYTF.

The chain couples TRBV6-2 or TRBV6-3 to TRBJ1-6; D gene unclear. The germline V gene has CDR1 MNHEY and CDR2 SVGEGT. V shed 2 bases and J shed 7 bases, with 0 bases lying between them. This CDR3 region has 11 residues. CDR3 DNA sequence: TGTGCCAGCAGTTACAATTCACCCCTCCACTTT. Protein: CASSYNSPLHF.

The CDR3 loop is CASSADENTEAFF. DNA of the CDR3: TGTGCCAGCAGCGCGGACGAGAACACTGAAGCTTTCTTT. The chain links TRBV11-2 to TRBJ1-1; no firm D call. Looked up from germline, CDR1 is SGHAT and CDR2 is FQNNGV. This CDR3 region has 13 residues. V dropped 5 bases and J dropped 1 base, with 8 bases sitting between them.

The genes are TRBV5-1 and TRBJ1-4, with a possible D match to TRBD1 (6 bases). The CDR3 loop spans 14 amino acids. The germline V and J ends were trimmed by 4 bases and 3 bases, with 10 bases remaining between them. Germline V gene lookup returns CDR1 SGHRS and CDR2 YFSETQ. CDR3 nucleotides: TGCGCCAGCAGCGATGGGACATCTAATGAAAAACTGTTTTTT. Translation: CASSDGTSNEKLFF.

The chain employs TRBV5-1 and TRBJ1-4; D not certain. Trimming removed 0 bases at V and 8 bases at J, with 17 bases between. The germline CDR1 and CDR2 sequences are SGHRS and YFSETQ. The CDR3 totals 16 residues. The CDR3 DNA follows: TGCGCCAGCAGCTTGGAGGGCAGGACTTATGCCGAAAAACTGTTTTTT. Translated: CASSLEGRTYAEKLFF.

The chain joins TRBV18 to TRBJ2-1; TRBD2 matches 7 bases. Trimming at V came to 3 bases and at J to 5 bases, leaving 10 bases not matched to a gene. CDR1 and CDR2 (germline): KGHSH, LQKENI. The CDR3 length is 16 residues. CDR3 region: CASSPIGEGGNNEQFF. In nucleotides, the CDR3 is TGTGCCAGCTCACCTATCGGGGAGGGAGGGAACAATGAGCAGTTCTTC.

The chain recombines TRBV27 with TRBJ1-6; TRBD1 matches at 7 bases. The CDR3 length is 15 residues. V was pared by 5 bases and J by 6 bases, with 7 bases of the junction left unmatched. CDR1 and CDR2 (germline): MNHEY, SMNVEV (reference sequence). CDR3 in amino acids: CASSIAGQINSPLHF. CDR3 nucleotides: TGTGCCAGCAGTATTGCGGGACAGATTAATTCACCCCTCCACTTT.

The rearrangement joins TRBV5-4 to TRBJ2-7; 11 bases are shared with TRBD1. Germline V lookup: CDR1 SGHNT, CDR2 YYREEE (reference sequence). V lost 4 bases to trimming and J lost 1 base; unmatched junction nucleotides: 7. This CDR3 spans 16 amino acids. CDR3 bases: TGTGCCAGCAGCCCTCAGGGGACAGGGGGATCCTACGAGCAGTACTTC. It yields the protein CASSPQGTGGSYEQYF.

V gene TRBV10-3 combines with J gene TRBJ1-4, with 11 bases lining up with TRBD1. The J segment lost 5 bases and the V segment lost 6 bases, leaving 5 bases of the junction unmatched. Looked up from germline, CDR1 is ENHRY and CDR2 is SYGVKD. The CDR3 covers 15 residues. This CDR3 reads CAIRRGTGGNEKLFF. CDR3 bases: TGTGCCATCAGACGTGGGACAGGGGGGAATGAAAAACTGTTTTTT.

J is TRBJ1-1 and V is TRBV5-1, with D uncertain. Germline V gene data show CDR1 as SGHRS and CDR2 as YFSETQ. The CDR3 consists of 13 residues. The ends were cut back, 4 bases at V and 1 base at J, with 8 bases in the middle. The CDR3 sequence is CASSVTPNTEAFF. The CDR3 region has the DNA TGCGCCAGCAGCGTGACACCGAACACTGAAGCTTTCTTT.

CDR3 coding DNA: TGTGCCAGCAGTTCCCGGGAGGAAAATTCACCCCTCCACTTT. Amino acids: CASSSREENSPLHF. The chain joins TRBV7-8 to TRBJ1-6; D call uncertain. The CDR3 has 14 residues. Trimming cost V 6 bases and J 7 bases, with 13 bases left between them. Germline-derived CDR1 and CDR2 are SGHVS and FQNEAQ.

In this sample, this clone turned up a few times. V gene TRBV27 combines with J gene TRBJ2-7, with D possibly TRBD2 on 6 matching bases. The CDR3 loop spans 15 amino acids. Germline assignment: CDR1 MNHEY and CDR2 SMNVEV (reference sequence). V shed 1 base and J shed 0 bases, with 10 bases lying between them. CDR3 sequence (DNA): TGTGCCAGCAGTTTATTTGCGGGGTCCTCCTACGAGCAGTACTTC. Amino acid sequence: CASSLFAGSSYEQYF.

This clone showed up just a few times. A read error may account for a junction end that differs from germline. CDR3 bases: TGCGCGAGCAGCTTGGACGTTAGGGAGGGCTACACCTTC. Translated: CASSLDVREGYTF. The genes are TRBV5-1 and TRBJ1-2; no clear D. This CDR3 comprises 13 residues. Germline V lookup: CDR1 SGHRS, CDR2 YFSETQ.

As DNA, the CDR3 is TGTGCCAGCAGCGTCGGGGGATTAGGGGAGACCCAGTACTTC. As protein: CASSVGGLGETQYF. The V and J genes are TRBV9 and TRBJ2-5, with D possibly matching TRBD2 (6 bases). The germline V gene has CDR1 SGDLS and CDR2 YYNGEE. Trimming shortened V by 2 bases and J by 5 bases, and 13 bases separated the two germline ends. The CDR3 runs 14 residues.

This chain uses TRBV28 with TRBJ1-1; TRBD1 aligns across 7 bases. Germline-derived CDR1 and CDR2 are MDHEN and SYDVKM. J lost 2 bases, V lost 2 bases, and 2 bases had no gene match. This CDR3 comprises 14 residues. CDR3 protein: CASSLRGPNTEAFF. In DNA form, the CDR3 reads TGTGCCAGCAGTTTAAGGGGGCCAAACACTGAAGCTTTCTTT.

The chain links TRBV11-2 to TRBJ2-7; 9 positions match TRBD2. There are 15 residues in the CDR3. The trim removed 4 bases at V and 2 bases at J, leaving 6 bases unmatched. Germline V lookup: CDR1 SGHAT, CDR2 FQNNGV. For the CDR3, the DNA is TGTGCCAGCAGCTCCCAGCGGGAGGCAGCCTACGAGCAGTACTTC. It encodes CASSSQREAAYEQYF.

J is TRBJ2-1 and V is TRBV20-1; 14 bases line up with TRBD2. The CDR3 is made up of 13 amino acids. The J segment lost 16 bases and the V segment lost 4 bases, leaving 9 bases of the junction unmatched. The germline gives CDR1 DFQATT, CDR2 SNEGSKA (reference sequence). The CDR3 loop is CSATEGLAGVGFF. CDR3 DNA sequence: TGCAGTGCTACTGAGGGACTAGCGGGAGTCGGCTTCTTC.

V gene TRBV19 combines with J gene TRBJ2-1; D is undetermined. Germline V gene sequence: CDR1 LNHDA, CDR2 SQIVND (reference sequence). Deletions cut 0 bases from V and 0 bases from J, with 6 bases between. There are 15 residues in the CDR3. The CDR3 nucleotides read TGTGCCAGTAGTATAGACATGAGCTCCTACAATGAGCAGTTCTTC. Amino acids: CASSIDMSSYNEQFF.

The rearrangement links TRBV11-1 to TRBJ2-3, with TRBD2 matching over 7 bases. CDR3 size: 14 residues. Germline-derived CDR1 and CDR2 are SGHAT and FQDESV (reference sequence). V lost 5 bases and J lost 0; bases outside the gene matches: 2. The CDR3 loop reads CASSISGSTDTQYF. DNA of the CDR3: TGTGCCAGCAGCATTAGCGGGAGCACAGATACGCAGTATTTT.

V and J are TRBV5-1 and TRBJ2-3, with 7 nucleotides matching TRBD1. V shed 6 bases, J shed 4 bases, and the junction held 2 bases outside the gene matches. The length of the CDR3 is 12 residues. From germline, CDR1 is SGHRS and CDR2 YFSETQ. The CDR3 DNA reads as TGCGCCAGCACCACAGGGGCAGATACGCAGTATTTT. It encodes CASTTGADTQYF.

The chain joins TRBV6-2 or TRBV6-3 to TRBJ1-5, with 11 bases identical to TRBD1. V shed 6 bases, J shed 4 bases, and the junction held 11 bases outside the gene matches. CDR3 size: 17 residues. Germline V gives CDR1 MNHEY, CDR2 SVGEGT. Here the CDR3 reads CASSPGQGAVYNQPQHF. DNA for the CDR3: TGTGCCAGCAGCCCCGGACAGGGGGCCGTGTATAATCAGCCCCAGCATTTT.

The rearrangement uses TRBV5-1 and TRBJ2-7, with 8 bases aligning to TRBD1. The germline CDR1 and CDR2 sequences are SGHRS and YFSETQ. The CDR3 has 15 residues. J was trimmed by 3 bases and V by 7 bases; bases with no gene match: 12. CDR3 in amino acids: CASGGRTGTNYEQYF. The CDR3 nucleotides read TGCGCCAGCGGCGGAAGGACAGGGACAAACTACGAGCAGTACTTC.

This chain uses TRBV10-3 with TRBJ1-2; no clear D gene. CDR3 length equals 14 residues. Germline assignment: CDR1 ENHRY and CDR2 SYGVKD. V was cut by 6 bases and J by 8 bases, with 19 bases left in between. CDR3 region: CAIRSVFVQDGYTF. The CDR3 DNA reads as TGTGCCATCAGAAGCGTGTTCGTGCAGGACGGCTACACCTTC.